This T cell receptor beta chain was recorded in a study of technical replicates of blood from a handful of donors. The CDR3 extends over 16 amino acids. The ends lost 4 bases at V and 3 bases at J; junction bases unmatched: 7. CDR1 is LNHDA and CDR2 is SQIVND in the germline V gene (reference sequence). Repertoires were generated with immunoSEQ multiplex PCR, while TCRdb's copy carries only in-frame clones and drops some. The sample holds about 89,000 clones, around 95% seen once. Material for sequencing was T cells isolated from PBMCs. The clonotype originates from a human donor in good health. V usage is TRBV19 and J usage is TRBJ1-3, with 9 bases aligning to TRBD1. The CDR3 region has the DNA TGTGCCAGTAGTACTGGACAGGGGTTGAGTGGAAACACCATATATTTT. The encoded protein is CASSTGQGLSGNTIYF.